One sample yielded the 9 T cell receptor beta chains listed below, sequenced in a study of T cell changes during pregnancy in multiple sclerosis. Assay: immunoSEQ multiplex PCR; the TCRdb copy retains only in-frame clones and omits some. The table records some 89,000 clones, about 94% of them present only once. The sample in question was peripheral blood, obtained in the third trimester of pregnancy. The source is a female donor with multiple sclerosis, enrolled in a pregnancy study.

This chain joins TRBV29-1 and TRBJ2-1, with a possible D match to TRBD2 (7 bases). There are 16 residues in the CDR3. V lost 2 bases and J lost 8, with 22 bases in between. Germline V lookup: CDR1 SQVTM, CDR2 ANQGSEA. The CDR3 coding sequence is TGCAGCGTTGAACCCCGGAGGGGGGGCCCCCCTGATGAGCAGTTCTTC. This translates into CSVEPRRGGPPDEQFF.

V and J are TRBV14 and TRBJ1-1; 7 nucleotides match TRBD1. The length of the CDR3 is 14 residues. CDR1 is SGHDN and CDR2 is FVKESK in the germline V gene. V lost 4 bases to trimming and J lost 3 bases; unmatched junction nucleotides: 5. The CDR3 protein is CASSRNRGDTEAFF. CDR3 coding DNA: TGTGCCAGCAGCCGGAACAGGGGCGACACTGAAGCTTTCTTT.

The V gene is TRBV4-1, the J gene TRBJ2-3, with a tentative D call TRBD1 (6 bases). The CDR3 consists of 15 residues. V was clipped by 3 bases and J by 2 bases, with 12 bases between them. CDR1 and CDR2 (germline): MGHRA, YSYEKL. The CDR3 region is CASSQTGTNTDTQYF. CDR3 nucleotide sequence: TGCGCCAGCAGCCAGACCGGGACAAACACAGATACGCAGTATTTT.

The rearrangement joins TRBV2 to TRBJ2-5, with D uncertain. V lost 7 bases, J lost 0 bases, and 18 bases lay in between. Germline CDR1 reads SNHLY; CDR2 reads FYNNEI. The CDR3 runs 16 residues. CDR3 in DNA: TGTGCCAGCACCCTAAAAGGCGGCTCCTACCAAGAGACCCAGTACTTC. Translating gives CASTLKGGSYQETQYF.

The CDR3 bases are TGTGCCAGCAGCGTAGTAGGGGCAGATACGCAGTATTTT. Amino acid sequence: CASSVVGADTQYF. The rearrangement joins TRBV9 to TRBJ2-3, with D tentatively TRBD1 (5 bases). CDR3 length: 13 amino acids. V lost 0 bases and J 4 bases, leaving 6 bases between the germline ends. From germline, CDR1 is SGDLS and CDR2 YYNGEE.

This chain links TRBV7-2 with TRBJ1-2; TRBD1 matches at 7 bases. Germline V lookup: CDR1 SGHTA, CDR2 FQGNSA. With 1 base clipped from V and 0 bases from J, the junction kept 11 bases outside the gene matches. This CDR3 spans 18 amino acids. This CDR3 reads CASSLGGTARPPNYGYTF. Written as DNA, the CDR3 is TGTGCCAGCAGCTTAGGCGGGACAGCGCGACCACCTAACTATGGCTACACCTTC.

The V gene is TRBV27, the J gene TRBJ1-2; TRBD1 is a possible D gene (5 bases). This CDR3 spans 13 amino acids. Germline V gives CDR1 MNHEY, CDR2 SMNVEV (reference sequence). Deletions cut 3 bases from V and 6 bases from J, with 11 bases between. CDR3 sequence (DNA): TGTGCCAGCAGTTTTGGCGTCAGGGATGGCTACACCTTC. Encoded protein: CASSFGVRDGYTF.

The rearrangement uses TRBV5-4 and TRBJ1-2, with 9 bases fitting TRBD1. The CDR3 loop spans 15 amino acids. V gave up 2 bases and J gave up 5 bases; unmatched junction bases: 7. The germline gives CDR1 SGHNT, CDR2 YYREEE (reference sequence). The CDR3 region is CASSFRDRARYGYTF. The CDR3 DNA sequence: TGTGCCAGCAGCTTCCGGGACAGGGCTCGGTATGGCTACACCTTC. Combining the CDR3 with reference TRBV5-4 and TRBJ1-2 gives the whole variable domain ETGVTQSPTHLIKTRGQQVTLRCSSQSGHNTVSWYQQALGQGPQFIFQYYREEENGRGNFPPRFSGLQFPNYSSELNVNALELDDSALYLCASSFRDRARYGYTFGSGTRLTVV.

The gene calls are TRBV9 and TRBJ1-2, with 7 bases matching TRBD1. V trimming: 0 bases; J trimming: 8 bases; junction bases outside the gene matches: 7. The CDR3 has 14 residues. Germline CDR1 reads SGDLS; CDR2 reads YYNGEE. As DNA, the CDR3 is TGTGCCAGCAGCGTAGGGGGGACAGCGATGGGCTACACCTTC. Its protein is CASSVGGTAMGYTF. Full variable domain (rest looked up from reference TRBV9 and TRBJ1-2): DSGVTQTPKHLITATGQRVTLRCSPRSGDLSVYWYQQSLDQGLQFLIQYYNGEERAKGNILERFSAQQFPDLHSELNLSSLELGDSALYFCASSVGGTAMGYTFGSGTRLTVV.